This T cell receptor beta chain stems from a study of cytomegalovirus exposure and HLA in healthy donors. Study outcomes and limitations: A later analysis linked a missense DCLRE1C variant to TCR beta V- and J-gene trimming. Usually a TCR sequence was rare, but some public TCRs were found in many donors. Analysis performed later showed TCR beta chains linked to HLA being more clonally expanded than equally common others.

V was clipped by 0 bases and J by 5 bases; unmatched bases: 7. Germline assignment: CDR1 MNHNS and CDR2 SASEGT. The CDR3 is 16 amino acids. Points on this clone: Its target is unknown.

The PCR was carried out with 60 Vbeta primers and 13 Jbeta primers. Assay: immunoSEQ multiplex PCR; the TCRdb copy retains only in-frame clones and omits some. The sample includes some 60,000 clones, 80% seen only once; the top ten take 6%. The material sequenced was PBMCs. J is TRBJ2-5 and V is TRBV6-1, with TRBD2 identical over 9 bases. The receptor's source is a male donor in good health and CMV-seronegative. In DNA form, the CDR3 reads TGTGCCAGCAGTGAAGCGGGGGTAGCGGGGGTTGAGACCCAGTACTTC. Translating gives CASSEAGVAGVETQYF.